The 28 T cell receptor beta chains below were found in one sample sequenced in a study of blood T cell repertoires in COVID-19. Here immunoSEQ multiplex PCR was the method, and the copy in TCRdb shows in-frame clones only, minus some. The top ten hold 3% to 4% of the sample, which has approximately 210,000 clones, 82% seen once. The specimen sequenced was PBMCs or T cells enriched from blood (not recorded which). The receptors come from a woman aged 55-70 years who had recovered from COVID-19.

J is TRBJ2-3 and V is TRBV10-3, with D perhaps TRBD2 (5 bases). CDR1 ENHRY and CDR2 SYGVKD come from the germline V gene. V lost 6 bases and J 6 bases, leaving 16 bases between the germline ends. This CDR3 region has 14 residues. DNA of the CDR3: TGTGCCATCAGAGCCGGGATTACAACCGATACGCAGTATTTT. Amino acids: CAIRAGITTDTQYF.

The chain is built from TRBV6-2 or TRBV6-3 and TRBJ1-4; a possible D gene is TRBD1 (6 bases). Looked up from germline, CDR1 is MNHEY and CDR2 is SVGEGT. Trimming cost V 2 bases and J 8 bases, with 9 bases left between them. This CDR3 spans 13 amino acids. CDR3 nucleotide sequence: TGTGCCAGCAGTTACGGGGGCGGCGAAAAACTGTTTTTT. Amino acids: CASSYGGGEKLFF.

CDR3 DNA sequence: TGTGCCAGCAGCCTAGCGGGAAGACAAGAGACCCAGTACTTC. Translation gives CASSLAGRQETQYF. J is TRBJ2-5 and V is TRBV2, with 9 nucleotides matching TRBD2. The V gene's germline CDR1 is SNHLY and CDR2 FYNNEI. Losses at the gene ends were 6 bases for V and 2 bases for J; bases not matched to a gene: 4. The CDR3 consists of 14 residues.

Written as DNA, the CDR3 is TGTGCCAGCAGCCTGACTTTGACTAGCTTCACTGAGCAGTTCTTC. Amino acids: CASSLTLTSFTEQFF. The chain joins TRBV4-2 to TRBJ2-1; 7 nucleotides match TRBD2. Germline assignment: CDR1 LGHNA and CDR2 YNFKEQ. The CDR3 is 15 amino acids. After removal of 4 bases from V and 9 bases from J, the junction contained 12 bases not matched to a gene.

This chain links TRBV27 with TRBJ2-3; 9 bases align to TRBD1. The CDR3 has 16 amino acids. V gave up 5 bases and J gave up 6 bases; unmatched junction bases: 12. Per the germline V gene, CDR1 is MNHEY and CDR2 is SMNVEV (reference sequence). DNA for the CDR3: TGTGCCAGCAGTCGAGGACAGGGGACCCCTCCGGATACGCAGTATTTT. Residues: CASSRGQGTPPDTQYF.

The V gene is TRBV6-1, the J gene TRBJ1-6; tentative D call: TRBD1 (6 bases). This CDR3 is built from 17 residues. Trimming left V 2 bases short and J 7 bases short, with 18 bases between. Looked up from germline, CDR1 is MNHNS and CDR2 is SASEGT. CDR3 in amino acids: CASSEMGGRLSNSPLHF. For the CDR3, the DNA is TGTGCCAGCAGTGAAATGGGGGGGCGCCTCTCAAATTCACCCCTCCACTTT.

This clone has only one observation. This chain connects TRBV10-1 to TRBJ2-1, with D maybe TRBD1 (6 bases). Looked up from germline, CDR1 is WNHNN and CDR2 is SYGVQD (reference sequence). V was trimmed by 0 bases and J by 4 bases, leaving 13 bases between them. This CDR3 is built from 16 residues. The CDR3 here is CASSESGNRVYNEQFF. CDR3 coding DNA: TGCGCCAGCAGTGAGTCGGGTAACAGGGTATACAATGAGCAGTTCTTC.

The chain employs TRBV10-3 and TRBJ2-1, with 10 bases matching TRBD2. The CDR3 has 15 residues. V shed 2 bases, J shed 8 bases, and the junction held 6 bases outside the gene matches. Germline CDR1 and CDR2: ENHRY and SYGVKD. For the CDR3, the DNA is TGTGCCATCAGTGAGAGCGGGGGGGCTAGGGATGAGCAGTTCTTC. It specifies CAISESGGARDEQFF.

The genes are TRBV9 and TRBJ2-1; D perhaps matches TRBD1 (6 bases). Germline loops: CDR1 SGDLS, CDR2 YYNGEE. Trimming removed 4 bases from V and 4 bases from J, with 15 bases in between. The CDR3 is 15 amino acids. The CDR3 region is CASSPWGTPYNEQFF. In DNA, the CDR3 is TGTGCCAGCAGCCCGTGGGGGACACCTTACAATGAGCAGTTCTTC.

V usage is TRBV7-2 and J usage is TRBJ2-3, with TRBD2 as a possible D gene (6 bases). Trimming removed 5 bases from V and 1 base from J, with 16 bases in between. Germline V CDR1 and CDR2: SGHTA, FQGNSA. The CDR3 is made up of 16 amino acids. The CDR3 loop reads CASSITPGLGTDTQYF. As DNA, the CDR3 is TGTGCCAGCAGCATAACTCCGGGACTCGGCACAGATACGCAGTATTTT.

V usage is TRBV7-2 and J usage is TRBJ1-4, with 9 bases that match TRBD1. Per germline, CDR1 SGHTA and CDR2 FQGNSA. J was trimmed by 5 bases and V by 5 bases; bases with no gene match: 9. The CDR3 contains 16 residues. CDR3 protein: CASSLRSGTGNEKLFF. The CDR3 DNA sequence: TGTGCCAGCAGCCTACGATCCGGGACAGGGAATGAAAAACTGTTTTTT.

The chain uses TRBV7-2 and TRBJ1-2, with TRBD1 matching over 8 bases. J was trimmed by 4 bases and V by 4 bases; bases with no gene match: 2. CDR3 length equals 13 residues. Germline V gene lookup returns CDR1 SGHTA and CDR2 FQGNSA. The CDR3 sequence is CASSWDRSYGYTF. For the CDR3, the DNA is TGTGCCAGCAGCTGGGACAGGAGCTATGGCTACACCTTC. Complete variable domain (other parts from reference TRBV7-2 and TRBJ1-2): GAGVSQSPSNKVTEKGKDVELRCDPISGHTALYWYRQSLGQGLEFLIYFQGNSAPDKSGLPSDRFSAERTGGSVSTLTIQRTQQEDSAVYLCASSWDRSYGYTFGSGTRLTVV.

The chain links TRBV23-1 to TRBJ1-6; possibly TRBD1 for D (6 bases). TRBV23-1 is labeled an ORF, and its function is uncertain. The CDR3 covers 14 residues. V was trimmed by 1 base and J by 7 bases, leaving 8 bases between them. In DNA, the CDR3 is TGCGCCAGCAGTCAATGTAGGGGGAATTCACCCCTCCACTTT. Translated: CASSQCRGNSPLHF.

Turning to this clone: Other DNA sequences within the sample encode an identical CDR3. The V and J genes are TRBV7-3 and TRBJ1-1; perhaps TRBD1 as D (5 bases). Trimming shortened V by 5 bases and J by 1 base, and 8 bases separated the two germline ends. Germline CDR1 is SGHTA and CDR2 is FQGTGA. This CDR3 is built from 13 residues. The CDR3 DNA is TGTGCCAGCAGCGGAGACAGGAACACTGAAGCTTTCTTT. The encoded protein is CASSGDRNTEAFF.

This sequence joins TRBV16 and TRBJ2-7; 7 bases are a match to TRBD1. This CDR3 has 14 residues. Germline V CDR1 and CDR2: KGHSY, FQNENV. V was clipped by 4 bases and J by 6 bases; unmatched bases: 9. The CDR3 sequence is CASSPGGSRGEQYF. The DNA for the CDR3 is TGTGCCAGCAGCCCAGGGGGTAGCCGGGGCGAGCAGTACTTC.

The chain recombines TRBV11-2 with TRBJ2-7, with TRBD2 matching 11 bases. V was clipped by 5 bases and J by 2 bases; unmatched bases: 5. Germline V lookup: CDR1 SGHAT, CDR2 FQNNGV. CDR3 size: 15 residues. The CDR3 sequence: CASSRLAGPTYEQYF. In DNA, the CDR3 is TGTGCCAGCAGCCGACTAGCGGGACCAACCTACGAGCAGTACTTC.

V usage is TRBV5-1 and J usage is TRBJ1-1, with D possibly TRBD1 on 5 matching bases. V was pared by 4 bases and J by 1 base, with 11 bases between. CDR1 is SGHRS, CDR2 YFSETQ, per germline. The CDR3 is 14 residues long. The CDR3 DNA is TGCGCCAGCAGCCAAGGGGAGGGGAACACTGAAGCTTTCTTT. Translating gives CASSQGEGNTEAFF.

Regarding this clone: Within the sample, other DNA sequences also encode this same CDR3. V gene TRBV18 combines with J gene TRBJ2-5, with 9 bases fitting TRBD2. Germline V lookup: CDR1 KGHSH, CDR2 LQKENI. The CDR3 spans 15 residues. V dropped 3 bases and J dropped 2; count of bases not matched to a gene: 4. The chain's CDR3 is CASSPGLAGQETQYF. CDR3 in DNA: TGTGCCAGCTCACCGGGACTAGCAGGTCAAGAGACCCAGTACTTC.

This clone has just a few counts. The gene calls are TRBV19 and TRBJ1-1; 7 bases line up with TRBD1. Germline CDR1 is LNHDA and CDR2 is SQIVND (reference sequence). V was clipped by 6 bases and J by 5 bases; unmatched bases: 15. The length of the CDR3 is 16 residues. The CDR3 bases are TGTGCCAGTAGGCCTATACAAACGACAGGGAAAACTGAAGCTTTCTTT. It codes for CASRPIQTTGKTEAFF.

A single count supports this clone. The DNA for the CDR3 is TGCGCCAGCAGAAGACAGGGGGGCACTAATGAAAAACTGTTTTTT. Translated: CASRRQGGTNEKLFF. The chain is built from TRBV5-1 and TRBJ1-4; 9 bases are shared with TRBD1. V dropped 5 bases and J dropped 2; count of bases not matched to a gene: 4. In germline, CDR1 is SGHRS, CDR2 YFSETQ. The CDR3 extends over 15 amino acids.

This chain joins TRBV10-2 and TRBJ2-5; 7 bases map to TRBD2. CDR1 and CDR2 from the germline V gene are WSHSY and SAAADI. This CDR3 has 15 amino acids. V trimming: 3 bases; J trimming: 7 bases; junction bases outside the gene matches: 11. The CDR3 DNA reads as TGCGCCAGCAGTGACTCCGGGACTACCTATTTGACCCAGTACTTC. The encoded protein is CASSDSGTTYLTQYF.

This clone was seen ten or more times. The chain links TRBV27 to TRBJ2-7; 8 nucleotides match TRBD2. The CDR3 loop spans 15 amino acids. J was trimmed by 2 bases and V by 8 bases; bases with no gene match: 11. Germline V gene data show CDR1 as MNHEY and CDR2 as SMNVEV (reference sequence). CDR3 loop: CASGLASGSTYEQYF. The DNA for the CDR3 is TGTGCCAGCGGCCTAGCGAGCGGGAGTACCTACGAGCAGTACTTC.

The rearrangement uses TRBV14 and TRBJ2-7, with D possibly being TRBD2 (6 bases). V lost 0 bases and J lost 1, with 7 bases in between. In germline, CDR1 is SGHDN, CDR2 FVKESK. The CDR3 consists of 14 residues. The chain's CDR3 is CASSQDLASYEQYF. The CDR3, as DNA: TGTGCCAGCAGCCAAGATCTAGCGTCCTACGAGCAGTACTTC. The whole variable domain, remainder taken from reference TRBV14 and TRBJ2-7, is EAGVTQFPSHSVIEKGQTVTLRCDPISGHDNLYWYRRVMGKEIKFLLHFVKESKQDESGMPNNRFLAERTGGTYSTLKVQPAELEDSGVYFCASSQDLASYEQYFGPGTRLTVT.

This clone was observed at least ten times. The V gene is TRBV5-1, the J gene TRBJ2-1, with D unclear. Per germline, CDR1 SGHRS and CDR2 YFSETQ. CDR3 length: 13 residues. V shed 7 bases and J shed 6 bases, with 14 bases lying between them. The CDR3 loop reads CASGQNLLNEQFF. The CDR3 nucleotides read TGCGCCAGCGGGCAGAACCTTCTCAATGAGCAGTTCTTC.

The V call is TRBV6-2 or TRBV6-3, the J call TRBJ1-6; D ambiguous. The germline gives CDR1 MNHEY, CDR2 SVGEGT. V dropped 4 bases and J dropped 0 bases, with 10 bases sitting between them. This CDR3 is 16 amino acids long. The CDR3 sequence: CASSSAGLSYNSPLHF. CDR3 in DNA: TGTGCCAGCAGTTCCGCCGGTCTCTCCTATAATTCACCCCTCCACTTT.

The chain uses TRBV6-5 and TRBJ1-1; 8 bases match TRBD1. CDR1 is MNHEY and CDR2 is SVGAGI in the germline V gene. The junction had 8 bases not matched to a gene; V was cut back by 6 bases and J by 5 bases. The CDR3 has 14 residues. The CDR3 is CASRLDREVTEAFF. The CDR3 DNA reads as TGTGCCAGCAGGTTGGACAGGGAGGTAACTGAAGCTTTCTTT.

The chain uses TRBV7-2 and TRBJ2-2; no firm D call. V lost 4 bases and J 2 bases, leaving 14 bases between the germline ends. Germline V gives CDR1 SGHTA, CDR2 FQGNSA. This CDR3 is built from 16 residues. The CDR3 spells CASSSRGGVNTGELFF. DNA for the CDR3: TGTGCCAGCAGCTCCAGAGGCGGAGTAAACACCGGGGAGCTGTTTTTT.

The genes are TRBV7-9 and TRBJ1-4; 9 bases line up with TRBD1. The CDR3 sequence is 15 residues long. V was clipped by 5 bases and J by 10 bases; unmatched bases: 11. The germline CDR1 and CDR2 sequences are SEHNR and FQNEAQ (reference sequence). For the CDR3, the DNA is TGTGCCAGCAGCGGACAGGGGACGCAGGTCGGAAAACTGTTTTTT. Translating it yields CASSGQGTQVGKLFF.